What follows describes a single TCR beta chain. Its antigen is currently unknown. Regulatory T cells were sorted as CD4+CD25hiCD127low/negative. V gave up 4 bases and J gave up 1 base; unmatched junction bases: 11. Germline loops: CDR1 SGHRS, CDR2 YFSETQ. This CDR3 has 20 amino acids. The method was immunoSEQ multiplex PCR; TCRdb's version includes in-frame clones alone and lacks a portion of them. The table shows over 20,000 clones, with about 90% occurring only once. This specimen comes from a study of B cell selection in AIRE deficiency. Study-level points and caveats: Healthy Tconv contained about 35% of shared healthy Treg sequences; only TCRbeta sequenced.

The chain carries TRBV5-1 and TRBJ2-2; 15 bases map to TRBD2. The sample consisted of CD4+CD25+ Tregs sorted from PBMCs. The sequence was obtained from a human donor in good health. DNA for the CDR3: TGCGCCAGCAGCCGCGCCCCGGGGACTAGCGGGGGGCGGAACACCGGGGAGCTGTTTTTT. Translating gives CASSRAPGTSGGRNTGELFF.